The 7 T cell receptor beta chains presented below share a single source sample, sequenced in a study of spatial heterogeneity in lung cancer. Antigen specificity for these receptors is unknown. Time point described: sample taken at primary tumor resection. Points from the study as a whole: Expanded alpha and beta TCR counts within tumors tracked tumor mutation counts.

TCRdb reanalysed the 5' RACE reads using MiXCR and keeps one entry per CDR3 protein. The sample contains about 18,000 distinct CDR3 sequences, under 10% of which appear only once. This material consisted of lung tumor tissue, taken at surgery. The source is a male donor with early-stage non-small cell lung cancer.

The J gene is TRBJ2-1, the V gene TRBV3-1; TRBD2 is a possible D gene (5 bases). This CDR3 has 17 amino acids. The germline V gene encodes CDR1 LGHDT and CDR2 YNNKEL (reference sequence). V lost 0 bases and J lost 6, with 18 bases in between. CDR3 protein: CASSQDAVMDSANEQFF. CDR3 nucleotide sequence: TGTGCCAGCAGCCAAGATGCGGTAATGGACTCTGCCAATGAGCAGTTCTTC.

The sample holds many counts of this clonotype. This rearrangement joins TRBV7-2 to TRBJ2-1; possibly TRBD1 for D (5 bases). Germline lookup yields CDR1 SGHTA and CDR2 FQGNSA. The V gene lost 1 base and the J gene lost 3 bases, with 7 bases spanning the gap. CDR3 length: 14 amino acids. Written as DNA, the CDR3 is TGTGCCAGCAGCTTAGTGCAGGGCTACAATGAGCAGTTCTTC. It is translated as CASSLVQGYNEQFF.

This clonotype has more than one count but fewer than ten. This chain connects TRBV5-1 to TRBJ2-7; perhaps TRBD1 as D (6 bases). The germline gives CDR1 SGHRS, CDR2 YFSETQ. Trimming removed 0 bases from V and 3 bases from J, with 10 bases in between. This CDR3 comprises 14 residues. In DNA, the CDR3 is TGCGCCAGCAGCTTGGCAGGGGCCCGCTACGAGCAGTACTTC. This codes for CASSLAGARYEQYF. The complete variable domain, with remaining parts taken from reference TRBV5-1 and TRBJ2-7, reads KAGVTQTPRYLIKTRGQQVTLSCSPISGHRSVSWYQQTPGQGLQFLFEYFSETQRNKGNFPGRFSGRQFSNSRSEMNVSTLELGDSALYLCASSLAGARYEQYFGPGTRLTVT.

This rearrangement joins TRBV6-5 to TRBJ2-1; tentatively, D is TRBD2 (5 bases). This CDR3 region has 14 residues. V was cut by 6 bases and J by 0 bases, with 9 bases left in between. Germline loops: CDR1 MNHEY, CDR2 SVGAGI. The CDR3 DNA reads as TGTGCCAGCAGCCGGGGAACCTCCTACAATGAGCAGTTCTTC. Translated, it gives CASSRGTSYNEQFF.

This clonotype was detected many times. V gene TRBV5-4 combines with J gene TRBJ2-1; the D call may be TRBD1 or TRBD2 (7 bases each). The CDR3 is 14 residues long. V was pared by 7 bases and J by 7 bases, with 18 bases between. Germline V gene sequence: CDR1 SGHNT, CDR2 YYREEE (reference sequence). CDR3 protein: CASRPGGGVNEQFF. DNA of the CDR3: TGTGCCAGCCGCCCAGGGGGGGGGGTTAATGAGCAGTTCTTC.

V and J are TRBV12-3 or TRBV12-4 and TRBJ2-7; 8 nucleotides agree with TRBD2. The length of the CDR3 is 16 residues. Germline trimming cut 5 bases from V and 1 base from J; bases unmatched to any gene: 10. This chain's CDR3 is CASSPLVGGGSYEQYF. The CDR3 DNA reads as TGTGCCAGCAGTCCATTGGTGGGCGGGGGGTCCTACGAGCAGTACTTC.

This clonotype occurred a few times. V usage is TRBV12-3 or TRBV12-4 and J usage is TRBJ2-3, with 7 bases lining up with TRBD1. The length of the CDR3 is 14 residues. The V gene end was trimmed by 4 bases and the J gene end by 9 bases; junction bases not matched to a gene: 10. DNA of the CDR3: TGTGCCAGCAGTTCTTCCAGGGGGATTGAGACGCAGTATTTT. Amino acid sequence: CASSSSRGIETQYF.